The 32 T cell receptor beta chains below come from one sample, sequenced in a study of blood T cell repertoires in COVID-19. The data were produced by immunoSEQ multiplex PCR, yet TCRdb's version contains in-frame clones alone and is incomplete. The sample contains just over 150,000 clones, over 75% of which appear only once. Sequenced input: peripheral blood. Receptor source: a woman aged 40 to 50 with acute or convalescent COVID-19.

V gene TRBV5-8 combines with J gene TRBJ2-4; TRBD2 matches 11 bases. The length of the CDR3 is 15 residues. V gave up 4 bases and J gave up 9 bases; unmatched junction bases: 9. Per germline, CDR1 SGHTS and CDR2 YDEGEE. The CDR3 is CASSALAGGLSIQYF. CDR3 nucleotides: TGTGCCAGCAGCGCCTTAGCGGGGGGGCTGAGCATTCAGTACTTC. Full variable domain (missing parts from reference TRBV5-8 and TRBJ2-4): EAGVTQSPTHLIKTRGQQATLRCSPISGHTSVYWYQQALGLGLQFLLWYDEGEERNRGNFPPRFSGRQFPNYSSELNVNALELEDSALYLCASSALAGGLSIQYFGAGTRLSVL.

The CDR3 nucleotides are TGTGCCAGCAGTCGACAGGGGGAGCAGTACTTC. It codes for CASSRQGEQYF. V usage is TRBV12-3 or TRBV12-4 and J usage is TRBJ2-7; TRBD1 matches at 8 bases. V was clipped by 5 bases and J by 7 bases; unmatched bases: 1. This CDR3 spans 11 amino acids.

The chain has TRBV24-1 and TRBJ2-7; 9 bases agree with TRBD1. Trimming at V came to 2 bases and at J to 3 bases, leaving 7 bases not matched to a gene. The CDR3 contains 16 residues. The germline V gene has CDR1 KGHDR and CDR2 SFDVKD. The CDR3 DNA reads TGTGCCACCAGTGATTATCAAGGGACAGGGAGCTACGAGCAGTACTTC. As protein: CATSDYQGTGSYEQYF.

This CDR3 reads CASSLPGNSYEQYF. As DNA, the CDR3 is TGTGCCAGCAGCTTACCGGGGAACTCCTACGAGCAGTACTTC. The chain is built from TRBV7-2 and TRBJ2-7, with D tentatively TRBD2 (5 bases). This CDR3 spans 14 amino acids. V lost 2 bases, J lost 0 bases, and 8 bases lay in between. The germline V gene has CDR1 SGHTA and CDR2 FQGNSA. Drawing the rest from reference TRBV7-2 and TRBJ2-7, the complete variable domain is GAGVSQSPSNKVTEKGKDVELRCDPISGHTALYWYRQSLGQGLEFLIYFQGNSAPDKSGLPSDRFSAERTGGSVSTLTIQRTQQEDSAVYLCASSLPGNSYEQYFGPGTRLTVT.

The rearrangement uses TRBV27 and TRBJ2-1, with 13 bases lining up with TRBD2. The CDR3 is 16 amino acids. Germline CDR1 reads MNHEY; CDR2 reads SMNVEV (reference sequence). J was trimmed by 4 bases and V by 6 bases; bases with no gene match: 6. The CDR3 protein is CASRLAGGPAYNEQFF. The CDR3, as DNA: TGTGCCAGCAGACTAGCGGGGGGGCCTGCTTACAATGAGCAGTTCTTC.

The DNA of the CDR3 is TGTGCCAGCAGCTTTACTAGCGGGATTCCCTACGAGCAGTACTTC. This encodes CASSFTSGIPYEQYF. V and J are TRBV7-3 and TRBJ2-7; 10 bases line up with TRBD2. The CDR3 has 15 residues. V was clipped by 3 bases and J by 2 bases; unmatched bases: 4. Per germline, CDR1 SGHTA and CDR2 FQGTGA.

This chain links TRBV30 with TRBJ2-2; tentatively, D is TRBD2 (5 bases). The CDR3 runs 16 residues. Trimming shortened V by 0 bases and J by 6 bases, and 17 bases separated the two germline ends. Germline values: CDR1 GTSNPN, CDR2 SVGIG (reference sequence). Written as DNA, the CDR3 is TGTGCCTGGAGTGTATGGAGAGGGAGCTATTCCGGGGAGCTGTTTTTT. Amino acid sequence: CAWSVWRGSYSGELFF.

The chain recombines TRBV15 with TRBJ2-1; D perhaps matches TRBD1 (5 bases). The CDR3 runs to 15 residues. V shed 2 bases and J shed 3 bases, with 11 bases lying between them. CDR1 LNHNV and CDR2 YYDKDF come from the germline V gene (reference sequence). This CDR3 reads CATSRSLDSYNEQFF. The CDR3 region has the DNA TGTGCCACCAGCAGATCACTCGACAGCTACAATGAGCAGTTCTTC.

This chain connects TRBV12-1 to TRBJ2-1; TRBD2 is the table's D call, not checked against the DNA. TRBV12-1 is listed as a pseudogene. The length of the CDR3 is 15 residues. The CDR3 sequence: CASSFVQRGDNEQFF. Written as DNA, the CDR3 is TGTGCCAGCAGCTTTGTCCAGCGGGGGGACAATGAGCAGTTCTTC.

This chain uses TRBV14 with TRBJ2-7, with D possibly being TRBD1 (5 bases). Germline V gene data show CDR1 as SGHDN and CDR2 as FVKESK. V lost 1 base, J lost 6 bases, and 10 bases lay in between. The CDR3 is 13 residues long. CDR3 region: CASSQARGGEQYF. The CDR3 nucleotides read TGTGCCAGCAGCCAAGCTAGGGGTGGCGAGCAGTACTTC.

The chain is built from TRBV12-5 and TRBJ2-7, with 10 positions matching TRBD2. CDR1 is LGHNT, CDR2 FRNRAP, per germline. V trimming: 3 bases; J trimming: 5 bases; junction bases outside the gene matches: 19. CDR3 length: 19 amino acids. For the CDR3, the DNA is TGTGCTAGTGGTTTTAGGGCCCTAGCGGGAGTGGGCCTCCACAACGAGCAGTACTTC. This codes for CASGFRALAGVGLHNEQYF.

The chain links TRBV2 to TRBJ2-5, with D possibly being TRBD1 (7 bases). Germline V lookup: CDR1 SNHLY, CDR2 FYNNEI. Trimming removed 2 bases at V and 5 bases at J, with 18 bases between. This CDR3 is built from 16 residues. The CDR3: CASSEIALTGRETQYF. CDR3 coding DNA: TGTGCCAGCAGTGAAATCGCCCTGACAGGGAGGGAGACCCAGTACTTC.

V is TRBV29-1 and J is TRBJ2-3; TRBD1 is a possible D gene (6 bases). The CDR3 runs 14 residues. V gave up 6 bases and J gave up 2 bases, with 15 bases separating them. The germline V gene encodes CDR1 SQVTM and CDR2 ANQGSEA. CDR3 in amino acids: CSVRSTGTTDTQYF. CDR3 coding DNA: TGCAGCGTGCGGTCGACAGGAACCACAGATACGCAGTATTTT.

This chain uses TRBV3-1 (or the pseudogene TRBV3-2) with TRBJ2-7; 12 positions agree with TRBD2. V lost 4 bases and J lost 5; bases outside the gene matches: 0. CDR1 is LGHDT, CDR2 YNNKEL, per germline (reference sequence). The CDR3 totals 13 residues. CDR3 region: CASSRTSGNEQYF. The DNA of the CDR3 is TGTGCCAGCAGCCGGACTAGCGGGAACGAGCAGTACTTC.

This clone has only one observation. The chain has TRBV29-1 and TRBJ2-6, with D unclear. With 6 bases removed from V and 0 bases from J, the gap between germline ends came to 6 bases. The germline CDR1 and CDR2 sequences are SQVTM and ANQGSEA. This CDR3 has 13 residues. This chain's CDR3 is CSVVVSGANVLTF. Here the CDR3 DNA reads TGCAGCGTCGTTGTCTCTGGGGCCAACGTCCTGACTTTC.

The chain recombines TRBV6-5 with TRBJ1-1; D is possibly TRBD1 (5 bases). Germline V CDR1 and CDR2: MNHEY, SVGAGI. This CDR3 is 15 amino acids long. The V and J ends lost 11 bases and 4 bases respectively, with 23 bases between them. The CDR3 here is CAGTSLGEAATEAFF. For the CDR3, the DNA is TGTGCCGGGACTAGCCTAGGGGAAGCGGCCACTGAAGCTTTCTTT.

The DNA of the CDR3 is TGTGCCAGCAGCGTAGACCGGGACAGGAGCACAGATACGCAGTATTTT. This encodes CASSVDRDRSTDTQYF. This chain joins TRBV9 and TRBJ2-3, with TRBD1 matching 8 bases. The CDR3 sequence is 16 residues long. Trimming at V came to 0 bases and at J to 0 bases, leaving 3 bases not matched to a gene. The germline gives CDR1 SGDLS, CDR2 YYNGEE.

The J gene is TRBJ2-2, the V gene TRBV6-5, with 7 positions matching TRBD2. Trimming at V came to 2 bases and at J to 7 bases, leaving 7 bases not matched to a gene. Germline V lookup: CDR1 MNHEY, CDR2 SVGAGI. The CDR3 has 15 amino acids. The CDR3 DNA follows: TGTGCCAGCAGTTACGACAGCGGGGTGAGCGGGGAGCTGTTTTTT. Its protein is CASSYDSGVSGELFF.

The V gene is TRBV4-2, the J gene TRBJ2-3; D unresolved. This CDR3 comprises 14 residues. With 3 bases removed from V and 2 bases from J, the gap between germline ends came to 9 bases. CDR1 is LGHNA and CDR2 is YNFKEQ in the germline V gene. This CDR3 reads CASSQSGLTDTQYF. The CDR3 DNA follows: TGTGCCAGCAGCCAGAGTGGGCTCACAGATACGCAGTATTTT.

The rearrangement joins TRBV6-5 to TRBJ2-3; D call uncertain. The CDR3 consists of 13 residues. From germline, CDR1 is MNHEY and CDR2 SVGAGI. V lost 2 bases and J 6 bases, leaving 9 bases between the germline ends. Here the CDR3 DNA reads TGTGCCAGCAGTTACCCGGTTGAGGATACGCAGTATTTT. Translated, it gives CASSYPVEDTQYF.

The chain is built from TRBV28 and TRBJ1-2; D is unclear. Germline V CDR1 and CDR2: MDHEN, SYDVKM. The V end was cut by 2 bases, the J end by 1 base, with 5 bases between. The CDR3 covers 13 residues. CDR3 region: CASSLRLNYGYTF. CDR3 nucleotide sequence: TGTGCCAGCAGTTTACGACTTAACTATGGCTACACCTTC.

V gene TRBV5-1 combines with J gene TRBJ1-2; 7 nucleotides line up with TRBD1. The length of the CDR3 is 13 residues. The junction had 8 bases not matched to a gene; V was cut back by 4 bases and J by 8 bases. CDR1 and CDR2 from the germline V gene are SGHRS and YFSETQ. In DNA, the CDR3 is TGCGCCAGCAGCCCCGACAGGGTCAGCGGCTACACCTTC. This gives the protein CASSPDRVSGYTF.

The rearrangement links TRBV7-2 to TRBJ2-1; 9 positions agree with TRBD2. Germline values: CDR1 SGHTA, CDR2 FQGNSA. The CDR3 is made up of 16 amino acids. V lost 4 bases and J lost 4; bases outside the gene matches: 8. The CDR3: CASSSGGGASYNEQFF. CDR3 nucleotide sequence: TGTGCCAGCAGCTCAGGCGGGGGGGCTTCGTACAATGAGCAGTTCTTC.

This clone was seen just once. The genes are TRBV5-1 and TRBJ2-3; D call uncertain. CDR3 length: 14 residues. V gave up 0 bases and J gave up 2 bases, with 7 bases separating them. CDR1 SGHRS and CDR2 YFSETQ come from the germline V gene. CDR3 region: CASSLVVNTDTQYF. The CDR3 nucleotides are TGCGCCAGCAGCTTGGTTGTCAACACAGATACGCAGTATTTT.

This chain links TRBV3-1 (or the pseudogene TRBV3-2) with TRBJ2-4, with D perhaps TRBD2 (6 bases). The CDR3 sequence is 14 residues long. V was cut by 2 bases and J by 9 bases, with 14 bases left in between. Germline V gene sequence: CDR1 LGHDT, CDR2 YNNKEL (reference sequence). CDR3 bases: TGTGCCAGCAGCCAAAATTACGAGGGAGGCATTCAGTACTTC. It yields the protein CASSQNYEGGIQYF.

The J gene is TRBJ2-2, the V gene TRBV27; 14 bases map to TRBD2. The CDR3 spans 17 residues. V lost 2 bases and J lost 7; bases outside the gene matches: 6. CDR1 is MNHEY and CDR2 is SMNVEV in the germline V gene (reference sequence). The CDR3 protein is CASSLKFGTSGSGELFF. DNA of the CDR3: TGTGCCAGCAGTTTAAAATTTGGGACTAGCGGGAGCGGGGAGCTGTTTTTT.

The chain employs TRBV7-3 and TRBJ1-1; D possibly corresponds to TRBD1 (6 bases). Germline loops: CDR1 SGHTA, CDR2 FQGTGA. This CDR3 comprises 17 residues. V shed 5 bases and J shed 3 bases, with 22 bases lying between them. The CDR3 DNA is TGTGCCAGCAGCCCACAGGGCCCCGGTTTGTTCGACACTGAAGCTTTCTTT. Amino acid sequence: CASSPQGPGLFDTEAFF.

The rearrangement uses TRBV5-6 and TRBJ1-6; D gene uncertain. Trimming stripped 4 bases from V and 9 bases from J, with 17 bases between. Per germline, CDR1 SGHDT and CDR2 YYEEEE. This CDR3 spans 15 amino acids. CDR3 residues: CASSQTGLTVSPLHF. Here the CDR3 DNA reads TGTGCCAGCAGCCAAACCGGGTTGACGGTTTCACCCCTCCACTTT. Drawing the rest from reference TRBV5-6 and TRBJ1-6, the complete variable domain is DAGVTQSPTHLIKTRGQQVTLRCSPKSGHDTVSWYQQALGQGPQFIFQYYEEEERQRGNFPDRFSGHQFPNYSSELNVNALLLGDSALYLCASSQTGLTVSPLHFGNGTRLTVT.

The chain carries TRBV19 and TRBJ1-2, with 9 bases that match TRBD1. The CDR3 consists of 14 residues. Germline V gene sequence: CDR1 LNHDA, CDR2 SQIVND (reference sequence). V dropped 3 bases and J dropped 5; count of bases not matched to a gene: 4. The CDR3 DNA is TGTGCCAGTAGTATGACCGGACAGGGGTATGGCTACACCTTC. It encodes CASSMTGQGYGYTF.

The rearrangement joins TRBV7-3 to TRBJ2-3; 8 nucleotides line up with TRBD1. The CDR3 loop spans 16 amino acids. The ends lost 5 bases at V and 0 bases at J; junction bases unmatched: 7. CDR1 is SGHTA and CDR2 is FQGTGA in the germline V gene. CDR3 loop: CASSPTTGASTDTQYF. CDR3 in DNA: TGTGCCAGCAGCCCAACGACAGGGGCTAGCACAGATACGCAGTATTTT.

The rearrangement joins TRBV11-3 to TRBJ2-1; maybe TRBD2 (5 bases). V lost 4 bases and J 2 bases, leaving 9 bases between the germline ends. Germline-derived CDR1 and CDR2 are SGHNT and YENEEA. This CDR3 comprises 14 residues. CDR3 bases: TGTGCCAGCAGCTCCCCGGGAACCTACAATGAGCAGTTCTTC. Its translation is CASSSPGTYNEQFF.

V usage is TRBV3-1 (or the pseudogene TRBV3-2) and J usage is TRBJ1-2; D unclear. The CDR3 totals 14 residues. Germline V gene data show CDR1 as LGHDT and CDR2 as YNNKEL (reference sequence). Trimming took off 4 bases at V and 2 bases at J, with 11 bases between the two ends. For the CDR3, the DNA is TGTGCCAGCAGCCCCCCCCTGGGCAACTATGGCTACACCTTC. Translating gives CASSPPLGNYGYTF.